This T cell receptor beta chain appears in the sequencing data of a study of cytomegalovirus exposure and HLA in healthy donors. Whole-study context: The roughly 110 validation repertoires were produced on the same platform as the 550 to 750 repertoires of the first cohort. This was reported in a later analysis. Study results and limitations: A list of 150 or so TCR beta chains associated with cytomegalovirus was given. According to a later analysis, TCR clusters from the first cohort tended to co-occur in the 120 or so validation repertoires.

Worth noting for this clone: The antigen is unknown. Other DNA sequences of this sample code for an identical CDR3.

Deletions cut 0 bases from V and 0 bases from J, with 6 bases between. This CDR3 has 14 residues. CDR1 is SGHRS and CDR2 is YFSETQ in the germline V gene. The method was immunoSEQ multiplex PCR; TCRdb's version includes in-frame clones alone and lacks a portion of them. Among hundreds of thousands of clones listed, roughly 84% were seen once. This rearrangement joins TRBV5-1 to TRBJ1-1; D gene ambiguous. This clonotype originated in a man aged 18 to 35 in good health and CMV-seropositive. What was sequenced was PBMCs. The CDR3 here is CASSLGTVNTEAFF. The DNA for the CDR3 is TGCGCCAGCAGCTTGGGAACAGTGAACACTGAAGCTTTCTTT. The variable domain in full, completed from reference TRBV5-1 and TRBJ1-1, reads KAGVTQTPRYLIKTRGQQVTLSCSPISGHRSVSWYQQTPGQGLQFLFEYFSETQRNKGNFPGRFSGRQFSNSRSEMNVSTLELGDSALYLCASSLGTVNTEAFFGQGTRLTVV.